These 7 T cell receptor beta chains came from one sample sequenced in a study of T-cell reconstitution after alpha-beta-depleted transplantation in children. Molecular barcoding with unique molecular identifiers was used for the TCRbeta library. TCRdb recomputed calls from the PCR reads with MiXCR, one row per CDR3 protein. Of around 400,000 distinct CDR3 sequences listed, 20% are singletons. The sequencing here drew on PBMCs from the stem cell graft donor, taken from the stem cell graft. The origin of the receptors is a human donor who donated a stem cell graft to a child with acute myeloid leukemia.

Concerning this clonotype itself: This clone may be a read error of a much larger clone one base away. This sequence joins TRBV25-1 and TRBJ2-6, with D unresolved. V lost 1 base, J lost 2 bases, and 0 bases lay in between. The CDR3 consists of 13 residues. Germline values: CDR1 MGHDK, CDR2 SYGVNS. The CDR3 DNA sequence: TGTGCCAGCAGTGAATCTGGGGCCAACGTCCTGACTTTC. It is translated as CASSESGANVLTF.

This clonotype occurred a few times. The junction departs from the called germline gene at one end, perhaps through a read error. The chain has TRBV6-1 and TRBJ2-7; TRBD2 matches 13 bases. The CDR3 has 17 amino acids. From germline, CDR1 is MNHNS and CDR2 SASEGT. The CDR3 sequence: CAISEGLTGTSGNEQYF. CDR3 DNA: TGTGCCATCAGTGAAGGGCTCACCGGGACTAGCGGGAACGAGCAGTACTTC.

This clonotype has a handful of counts. The genes are TRBV15 and TRBJ2-7; 9 bases line up with TRBD1. The J segment lost 4 bases and the V segment lost 0 bases, leaving 7 bases of the junction unmatched. The CDR3 is made up of 16 amino acids. Germline CDR1 reads LNHNV; CDR2 reads YYDKDF (reference sequence). The CDR3 region is CATSRDLWTGVYEQYF. The CDR3 DNA is TGTGCCACCAGCAGAGATCTTTGGACAGGGGTTTACGAGCAGTACTTC.

This clonotype was found a few times. A much larger clone lies one base from this, so it may be a read error. J is TRBJ2-7 and V is TRBV28, with 7 nucleotides matching TRBD1. The CDR3 covers 12 residues. CDR1 is MDHEN, CDR2 SYDVKM, per germline. The V segment lost 7 bases and the J segment 4 bases; nucleotides outside the gene matches: 4. The CDR3 sequence is CASKGQKYEQYF. CDR3 coding DNA: TGTGCCAGCAAGGGACAGAAGTACGAGCAGTACTTC.

The chain is built from TRBV20-1 and TRBJ2-6, with 8 bases matching TRBD1. This CDR3 spans 15 amino acids. V lost 5 bases to trimming and J lost 0 bases; unmatched junction nucleotides: 3. Germline assignment: CDR1 DFQATT and CDR2 SNEGSKA (reference sequence). CDR3 residues: CSAPTGGSGANVLTF. The DNA for the CDR3 is TGCAGTGCTCCCACAGGGGGCTCTGGGGCCAACGTCCTGACTTTC.

This clonotype has more than one count but fewer than ten. Written as DNA, the CDR3 is TGTGCCAGCAGCCCCCACTCTGGGGCCAACGTCCTGACTTTC. Translation: CASSPHSGANVLTF. This chain uses TRBV12-3 or TRBV12-4 with TRBJ2-6; D unresolved. The CDR3 has 14 amino acids. Trimming stripped 6 bases from V and 0 bases from J, with 6 bases between.

This clonotype was observed many times. The chain carries TRBV4-2 and TRBJ2-3; tentatively, D is TRBD1 or TRBD2 (5 bases each). V lost 6 bases and J 4 bases, leaving 17 bases between the germline ends. In germline, CDR1 is LGHNA, CDR2 YNFKEQ. This CDR3 has 15 amino acids. CDR3 in DNA: TGTGCCAGCAGGTTGGGACCCCAAGGGGCAGATACGCAGTATTTT. Residues: CASRLGPQGADTQYF.